This TCR beta chain was sequenced for a study of T-cell memory formation after mild COVID-19 listed by TCRdb under 2021. Study-level background: TCR sequence clusters from the two donors were largely donor specific. Two young, previously healthy adult volunteers, one female and one male, were included in the cohort. In a couple of donors, T-cell clones that expanded and contracted after mild COVID-19 were tracked by sequencing TCRalpha and TCRbeta repertoires over time.

The CDR3 runs 15 residues from the cysteine to the phenylalanine. CDR3 DNA is the only sequence kept; it has 45 bases, read in frame from the first base. CDR1 LNHDA and CDR2 SQIVND were looked up in the germline V gene (reference sequence). Trimming leaves V shorter by 6 bases and J shorter by 2 bases, with the junction holding 7 bases beyond the gene matches. Ficoll-Paque density gradient centrifugation was the method used to isolate PBMCs. Broad study findings and their caveats: SARS-CoV-2 specificity was not confirmed for the second-wave clones peaking on day 37. Contracting CD4+ clones appeared mostly in the CM and EM memory subsets, whereas CD8+ clones were enriched in EMRA. Some responding clones were found in pre-infection memory, which suggests that pre-existing cross-reactive memory T cells took part in the SARS-CoV-2 response. Balanced CD4/CD8 phenotypes were observed for clones contracting from day 15 to 85, whereas a bias towards CD4+ was observed for a second wave of clones expanding from day 15 to 37. The study covered only a couple of mild cases, and larger cohorts including severe cases with pre-infection samples were considered necessary.

The sequencer listed for this sample is Illumina NovaSeq 6000. Using 5'RACE with constant-segment primers, TCRalpha and TCRbeta cDNA libraries were constructed, with sample barcodes and unique molecular identifiers added in the process. RNA was extracted from every sample with Trizol reagent. Amplification of the libraries took two PCR steps, and the second step added a second sample barcode plus Illumina TruSeq adapters. Libraries were sequenced on an Illumina NovaSeq with 2 x 150 bp paired-end reads. In the authors' own workflow: With migec v1.2.7, reads were demultiplexed and then collapsed into UMI-guided consensus sequences. With mixcr v2.1.11, UMI consensuses were aligned to TRA and TRB V and J templates and assembled into clonotypes. Expanded or contracted clonotypes were those called significant by both edgeR and NoisET, with noise models trained on biological replicates. For edgeR calls, the thresholds were a false discovery rate-adjusted p below 0.01 and a log2 fold-change of 1. As an exploratory analysis of dynamics, PCA with hierarchical clustering was applied to max-normalized trajectories of the 1000 most abundant clonotypes. The CD4 or CD8 phenotype of responding clones was assigned using the separately sequenced CD4+ and CD8+ repertoires. TCRdb itself trimmed the public reads at Q25 with fastp, ran MiXCR and retained productive beta chains. Records with the same CDR3 protein are collapsed into one entry carrying the most frequent genes and DNA. The V and J calls and clone size are TCRdb's, not the authors'. The sample yields over 500,000 distinct CDR3 sequences; roughly a sixth were counted once. The biggest ten clones account for roughly 8% of the sample.

As concerns this clonotype: There is no known antigen for this receptor. Base qualities are not recorded, but no much larger clone differs from it by a single base.

The sequenced sample was PBMCs or a T cell subset sorted from them (not recorded which). The sequence is built from TRBV19 and TRBJ2-1; a stretch of 7 junction bases matches TRBD1. This receptor was obtained from an adult woman who had mild COVID-19 (a few samples of this study predate the infection). The sample titles of this study are shuffled in the database, so cell type and time point are left out; the donor was told from shared clones. The sequenced DNA is TGTGCCAGTAGCCTACAGGGGTATCCCTACAATGAGCAGTTCTTC. The translation is CASSLQGYPYNEQFF.